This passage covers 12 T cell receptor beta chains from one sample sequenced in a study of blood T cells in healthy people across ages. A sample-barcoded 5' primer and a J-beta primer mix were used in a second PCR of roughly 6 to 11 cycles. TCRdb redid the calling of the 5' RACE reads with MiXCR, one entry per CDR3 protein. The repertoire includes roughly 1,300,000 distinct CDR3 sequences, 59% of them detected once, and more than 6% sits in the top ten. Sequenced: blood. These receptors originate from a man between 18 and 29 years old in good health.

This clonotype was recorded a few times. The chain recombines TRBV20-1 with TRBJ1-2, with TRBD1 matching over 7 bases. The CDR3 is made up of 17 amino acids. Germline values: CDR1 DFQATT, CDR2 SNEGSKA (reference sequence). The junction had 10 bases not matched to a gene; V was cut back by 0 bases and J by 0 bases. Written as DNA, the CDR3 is TGCAGTGCTAGAGATACCGGGACAGTAAAAGCTAACTATGGCTACACCTTC. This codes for CSARDTGTVKANYGYTF.

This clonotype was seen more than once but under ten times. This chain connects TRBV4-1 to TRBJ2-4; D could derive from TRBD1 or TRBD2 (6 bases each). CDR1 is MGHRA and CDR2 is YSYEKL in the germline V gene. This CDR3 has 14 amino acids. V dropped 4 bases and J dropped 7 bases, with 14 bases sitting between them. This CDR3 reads CASSPEGGWNIQYF. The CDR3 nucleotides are TGCGCCAGCAGCCCCGAGGGGGGCTGGAACATTCAGTACTTC.

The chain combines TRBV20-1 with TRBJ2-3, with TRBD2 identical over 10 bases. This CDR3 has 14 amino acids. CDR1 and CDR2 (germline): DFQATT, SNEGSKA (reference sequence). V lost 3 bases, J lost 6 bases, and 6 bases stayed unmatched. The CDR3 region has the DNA TGCAGTGCTAGGGAGCGGGGGGGAAGGGATACGCAGTATTTT. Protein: CSARERGGRDTQYF.

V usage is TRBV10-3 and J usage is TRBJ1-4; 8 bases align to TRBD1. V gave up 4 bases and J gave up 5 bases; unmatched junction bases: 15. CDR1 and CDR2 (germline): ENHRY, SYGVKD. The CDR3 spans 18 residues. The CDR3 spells CAISASGAGGASNEKLFF. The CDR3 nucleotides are TGTGCCATCAGTGCCTCTGGAGCAGGGGGCGCCTCGAATGAAAAACTGTTTTTT.

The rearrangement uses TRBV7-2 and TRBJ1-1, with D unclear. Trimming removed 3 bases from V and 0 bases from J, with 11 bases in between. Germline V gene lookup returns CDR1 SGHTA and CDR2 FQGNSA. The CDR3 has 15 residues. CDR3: CASSFGFRLNTEAFF. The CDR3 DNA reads TGTGCCAGCAGCTTCGGATTTCGGTTGAACACTGAAGCTTTCTTT.

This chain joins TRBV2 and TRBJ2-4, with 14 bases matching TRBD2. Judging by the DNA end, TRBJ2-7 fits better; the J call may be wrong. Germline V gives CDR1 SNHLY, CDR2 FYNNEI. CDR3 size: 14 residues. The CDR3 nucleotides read TGTGCCAGCAGTGCCGGGACTAGCGGGAGCGAGCAGTACTTC. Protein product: CASSAGTSGSEQYF.

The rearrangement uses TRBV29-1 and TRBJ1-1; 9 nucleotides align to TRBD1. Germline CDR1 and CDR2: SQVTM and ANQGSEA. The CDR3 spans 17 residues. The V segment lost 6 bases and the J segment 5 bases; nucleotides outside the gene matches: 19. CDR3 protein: CSVLSVGTGLSGTEAFF. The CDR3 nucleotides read TGCAGCGTCCTAAGCGTCGGGACAGGGTTAAGTGGTACTGAAGCTTTCTTT.

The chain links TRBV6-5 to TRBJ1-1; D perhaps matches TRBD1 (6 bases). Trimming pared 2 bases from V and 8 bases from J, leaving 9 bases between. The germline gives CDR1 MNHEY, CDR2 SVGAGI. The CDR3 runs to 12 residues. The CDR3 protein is CASSYGQTEAFF. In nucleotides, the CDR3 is TGTGCCAGCAGTTACGGACAGACAGAAGCTTTCTTT.

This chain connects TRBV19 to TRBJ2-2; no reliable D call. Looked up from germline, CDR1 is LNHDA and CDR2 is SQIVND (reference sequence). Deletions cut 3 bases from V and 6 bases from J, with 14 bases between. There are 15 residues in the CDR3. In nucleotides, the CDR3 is TGTGCCAGTAGTATTGCAGCCCGAAGACCCGGGGAGCTGTTTTTT. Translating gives CASSIAARRPGELFF.

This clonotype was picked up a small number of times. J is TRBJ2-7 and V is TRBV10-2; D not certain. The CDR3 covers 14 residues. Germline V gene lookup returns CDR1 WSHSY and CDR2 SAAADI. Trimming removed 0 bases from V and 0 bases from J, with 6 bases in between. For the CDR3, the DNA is TGCGCCAGCAGTGAGTCGGGTCACTCCTACGAGCAGTACTTC. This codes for CASSESGHSYEQYF.

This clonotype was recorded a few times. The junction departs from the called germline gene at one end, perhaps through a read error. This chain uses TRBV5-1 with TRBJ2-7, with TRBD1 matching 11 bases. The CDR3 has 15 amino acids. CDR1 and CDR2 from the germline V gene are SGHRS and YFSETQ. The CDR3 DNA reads TGTGCCAGCAGTTCAGGACAGGGGGCGTCCTACGAGCAGTACTTC. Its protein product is CASSSGQGASYEQYF. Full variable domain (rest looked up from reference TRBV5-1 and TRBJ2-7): KAGVTQTPRYLIKTRGQQVTLSCSPISGHRSVSWYQQTPGQGLQFLFEYFSETQRNKGNFPGRFSGRQFSNSRSEMNVSTLELGDSALYLCASSSGQGASYEQYFGPGTRLTVT.

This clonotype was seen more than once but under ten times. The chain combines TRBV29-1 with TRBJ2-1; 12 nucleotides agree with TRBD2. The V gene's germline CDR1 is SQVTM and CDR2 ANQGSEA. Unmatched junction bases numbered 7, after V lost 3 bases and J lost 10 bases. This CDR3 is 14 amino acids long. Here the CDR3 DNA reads TGCAGCGTTGATCGGACTAGCGGGAATTTGGAGCAGTTCTTC. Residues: CSVDRTSGNLEQFF.